This T cell receptor beta chain derives from a study of T cells in Graves' hyperthyroidism and ophthalmopathy. Study as a whole: At initial diagnosis, before any treatment had begun, peripheral blood was obtained.

Amplified regions were TCR beta CDR3 sequences from RNA transcripts. Initially, a first-round RT-PCR of the TCR CDR3 employed the HTBI primer set. MiXCR, run by TCRdb on the multiplex PCR reads, gives a single entry per CDR3 protein. The data hold some 350,000 distinct CDR3 sequences, with roughly an eighth observed a single time. Active moderate-to-severe ophthalmopathy, Clinical Activity Score at least 3, NOSPECS at least 4, under 3 months' duration. Cells are PBMCs isolated from about 10 ml of fresh blood. The CDR3 sequence is 15 residues long. The V end lost 5 bases, the J end lost 4 bases, and 15 bases lay between the germline ends. CDR1 and CDR2 from the germline V gene are DFQATT and SNEGSKA (reference sequence).

Input material: blood. The chain uses TRBV20-1 and TRBJ2-6, with TRBD2 as a possible D gene (5 bases). This receptor was identified in a woman aged 40 to 50 with Graves' ophthalmopathy. CDR3 protein: CSARSPPGGANVLTF. The DNA of the CDR3 is TGCAGTGCTCGCTCCCCGCCGGGGGGGGCCAACGTCCTGACTTTC.